Listed here are 9 T cell receptor beta chains from one sample, sequenced in a study of long-term antiretroviral therapy in people with HIV. Run at survey level, the immunoSEQ assay was version v3.0. The repertoire was sequenced with immunoSEQ multiplex PCR; TCRdb's copy has only in-frame clones and lacks some. Of almost 30,000 clones in the sample, just under 90% are singletons; the top ten hold roughly 8%. Sample: unsorted PBMCs, taken 3.2 years before starting antiretroviral therapy. These receptors originate from a man aged 45 to 65 with HIV.

The rearrangement links TRBV9 to TRBJ2-7; TRBD2 aligns across 8 bases. Germline loops: CDR1 SGDLS, CDR2 YYNGEE. This CDR3 contains 16 residues. The trim removed 0 bases at V and 3 bases at J, leaving 8 bases unmatched. CDR3 DNA sequence: TGTGCCAGCAGCGTAGGGGTAGCGGGGCCTTACTACGAGCAGTACTTC. Amino acids: CASSVGVAGPYYEQYF.

The rearrangement joins TRBV7-2 to TRBJ1-1; D is uncertain. V shed 1 base and J shed 10 bases, with 10 bases lying between them. The germline V gene encodes CDR1 SGHTA and CDR2 FQGNSA. The CDR3 length is 12 residues. The CDR3 DNA is TGTGCCAGCAGCTTAGAAACCCGATCAGCTTTCTTT. As protein: CASSLETRSAFF.

This chain joins TRBV11-1 and TRBJ1-2; 9 nucleotides agree with TRBD1. The junction had 8 bases not matched to a gene; V was cut back by 5 bases and J by 1 base. This CDR3 has 16 amino acids. Germline V gene lookup returns CDR1 SGHAT and CDR2 FQDESV (reference sequence). The CDR3 DNA is TGTGCCAGCAGCCCTCTGGACAGGGGTGGTAACTATGGCTACACCTTC. It codes for CASSPLDRGGNYGYTF.

J is TRBJ2-7 and V is TRBV6-5; 10 bases line up with TRBD1. V gave up 4 bases and J gave up 0 bases; unmatched junction bases: 3. The CDR3 covers 15 residues. Germline lookup yields CDR1 MNHEY and CDR2 SVGAGI. CDR3 bases: TGTGCCAGCAGTTCGACAGGGGGCGCCTCCTACGAGCAGTACTTC. Translation gives CASSSTGGASYEQYF.

This rearrangement joins TRBV6-1 to TRBJ2-1, with a weak D call TRBD1 (5 bases). Germline CDR1 MNHNS, CDR2 SASEGT. The V end lost 8 bases, the J end lost 2 bases, and 16 bases lay between the germline ends. There are 15 residues in the CDR3. The CDR3 bases are TGTGCCAGCCAACTTCGGACACAAACCTACAATGAGCAGTTCTTC. Translation gives CASQLRTQTYNEQFF.

DNA for the CDR3: TGTGCCAGCTCACTAACGACAGGGGGCAATCAGCCCCAGCATTTT. Its translation: CASSLTTGGNQPQHF. V usage is TRBV18 and J usage is TRBJ1-5, with 8 nucleotides matching TRBD1. Germline CDR1 and CDR2: KGHSH and LQKENI. The CDR3 consists of 15 residues. V dropped 4 bases and J dropped 2; count of bases not matched to a gene: 4.

The chain uses TRBV10-3 and TRBJ2-3, with 13 nucleotides matching TRBD2. The CDR3 sequence is 16 residues long. CDR1 ENHRY and CDR2 SYGVKD come from the germline V gene. V was clipped by 6 bases and J by 3 bases; unmatched bases: 6. In DNA, the CDR3 is TGTGCCATCAGAGCGATACTAGCGGGGGGGACAGATACGCAGTATTTT. It specifies CAIRAILAGGTDTQYF.

The gene calls are TRBV4-2 and TRBJ2-5; 10 positions match TRBD2. The junction had 10 bases not matched to a gene; V was cut back by 0 bases and J by 3 bases. The CDR3 is made up of 18 amino acids. Germline lookup yields CDR1 LGHNA and CDR2 YNFKEQ. CDR3 residues: CASSQDNLAGGLKETQYF. The DNA for the CDR3 is TGTGCCAGCAGCCAAGATAATTTAGCGGGAGGATTGAAAGAGACCCAGTACTTC.

This sequence joins TRBV25-1 and TRBJ1-2; D unclear. Germline values: CDR1 MGHDK, CDR2 SYGVNS. V lost 4 bases, J lost 5 bases, and 11 bases lay in between. CDR3 size: 13 residues. CDR3 loop: CASSVWVKYGYTF. CDR3 in DNA: TGTGCCAGCAGTGTATGGGTCAAGTATGGCTACACCTTC.